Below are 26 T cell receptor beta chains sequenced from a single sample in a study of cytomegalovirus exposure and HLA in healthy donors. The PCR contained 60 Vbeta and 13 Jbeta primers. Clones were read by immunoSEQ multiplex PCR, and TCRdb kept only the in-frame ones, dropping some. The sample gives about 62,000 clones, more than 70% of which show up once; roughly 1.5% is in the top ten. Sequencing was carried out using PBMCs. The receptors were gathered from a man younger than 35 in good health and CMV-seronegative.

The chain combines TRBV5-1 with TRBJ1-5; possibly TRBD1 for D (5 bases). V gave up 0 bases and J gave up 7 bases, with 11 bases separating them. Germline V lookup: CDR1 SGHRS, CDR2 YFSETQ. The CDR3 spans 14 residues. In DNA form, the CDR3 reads TGCGCCAGCAGCTTGGATGGGAAGGGGCAGCCCCAGCATTTT. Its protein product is CASSLDGKGQPQHF.

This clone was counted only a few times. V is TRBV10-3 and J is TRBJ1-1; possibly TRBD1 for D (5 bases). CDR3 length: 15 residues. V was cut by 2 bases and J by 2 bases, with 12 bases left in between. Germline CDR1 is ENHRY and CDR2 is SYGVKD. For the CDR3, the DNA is TGTGCCATCAGTGAGACCGGACAAATCAACACTGAAGCTTTCTTT. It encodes CAISETGQINTEAFF.

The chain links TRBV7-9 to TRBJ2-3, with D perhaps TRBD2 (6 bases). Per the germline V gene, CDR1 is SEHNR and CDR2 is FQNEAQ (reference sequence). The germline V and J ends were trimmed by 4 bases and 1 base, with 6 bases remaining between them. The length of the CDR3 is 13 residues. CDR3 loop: CASSSSGTDTQYF. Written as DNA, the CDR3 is TGTGCCAGCAGCTCTAGCGGCACAGATACGCAGTATTTT.

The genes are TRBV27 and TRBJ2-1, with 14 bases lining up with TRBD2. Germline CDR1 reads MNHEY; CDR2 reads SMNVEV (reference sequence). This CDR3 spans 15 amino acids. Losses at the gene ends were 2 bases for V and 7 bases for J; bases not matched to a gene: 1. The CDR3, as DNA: TGTGCCAGCAGTTTAGGGACTAGCGGGGGAAATGAGCAGTTCTTC. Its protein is CASSLGTSGGNEQFF.

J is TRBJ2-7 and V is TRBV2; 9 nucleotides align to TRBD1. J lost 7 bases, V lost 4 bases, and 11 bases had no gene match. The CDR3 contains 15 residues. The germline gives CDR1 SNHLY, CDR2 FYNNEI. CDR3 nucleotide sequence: TGTGCCAGCAGTGCCCCCGGGACAGGGAGAGTTGAGCAGTACTTC. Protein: CASSAPGTGRVEQYF.

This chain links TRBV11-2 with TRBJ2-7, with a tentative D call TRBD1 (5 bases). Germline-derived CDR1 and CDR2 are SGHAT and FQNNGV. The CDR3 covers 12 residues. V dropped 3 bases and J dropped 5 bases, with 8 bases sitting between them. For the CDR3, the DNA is TGTGCCAGCAGCTTGGGCAGGGACGAGCAGTACTTC. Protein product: CASSLGRDEQYF.

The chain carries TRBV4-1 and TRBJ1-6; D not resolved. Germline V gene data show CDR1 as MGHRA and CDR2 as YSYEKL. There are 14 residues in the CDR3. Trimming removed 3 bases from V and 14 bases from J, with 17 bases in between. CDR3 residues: CASSHEIKRFALHF. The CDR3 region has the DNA TGCGCCAGCAGCCATGAAATTAAGCGGTTTGCCCTCCACTTT.

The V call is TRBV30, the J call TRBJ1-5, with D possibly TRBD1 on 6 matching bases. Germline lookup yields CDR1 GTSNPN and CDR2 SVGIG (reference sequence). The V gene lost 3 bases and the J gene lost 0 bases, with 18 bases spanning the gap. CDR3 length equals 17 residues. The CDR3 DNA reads TGTGCCTGGAGGCAATCCGGACAGATTTATAGCAATCAGCCCCAGCATTTT. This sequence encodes CAWRQSGQIYSNQPQHF. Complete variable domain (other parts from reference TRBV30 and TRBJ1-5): SQTIHQWPATLVQPVGSPLSLECTVEGTSNPNLYWYRQAAGRGLQLLFYSVGIGQISSEVPQNLSASRPQDRQFILSSKKLLLSDSGFYLCAWRQSGQIYSNQPQHFGDGTRLSIL.

The CDR3 bases are TGTGCCAGCAGGACGCGTACCGGGGAGACCCAGTACTTC. Amino acids: CASRTRTGETQYF. The chain recombines TRBV6-1 with TRBJ2-5; D remains unclear. CDR1 MNHNS and CDR2 SASEGT come from the germline V gene. The CDR3 loop spans 13 amino acids. V was clipped by 6 bases and J by 5 bases, with 13 bases between them.

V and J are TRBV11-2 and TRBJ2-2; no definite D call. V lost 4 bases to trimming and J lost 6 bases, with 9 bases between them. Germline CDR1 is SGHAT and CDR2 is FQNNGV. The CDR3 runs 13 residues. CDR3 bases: TGTGCCAGCAGCTATGGCATCGCCGGGGAGCTGTTTTTT. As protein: CASSYGIAGELFF.

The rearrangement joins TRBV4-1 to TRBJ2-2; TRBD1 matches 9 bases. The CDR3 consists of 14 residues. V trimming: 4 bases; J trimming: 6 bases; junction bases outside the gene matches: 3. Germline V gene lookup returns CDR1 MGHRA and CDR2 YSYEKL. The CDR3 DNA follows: TGCGCCAGCAGCCCGAGACAGGGGGCCGGGGAGCTGTTTTTT. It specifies CASSPRQGAGELFF.

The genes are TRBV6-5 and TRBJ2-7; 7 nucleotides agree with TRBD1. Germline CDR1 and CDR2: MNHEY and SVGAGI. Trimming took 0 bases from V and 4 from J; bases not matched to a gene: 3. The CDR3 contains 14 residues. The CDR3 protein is CASSYSNRGYEQYF. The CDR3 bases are TGTGCCAGCAGTTACTCGAACAGGGGATACGAGCAGTACTTC.

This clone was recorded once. The CDR3 sequence: CASSLGQATYEQYF. CDR3 nucleotides: TGTGCCAGCAGCTTGGGGCAGGCCACCTACGAGCAGTACTTC. This chain joins TRBV5-4 and TRBJ2-7; D gene ambiguous. V was trimmed by 0 bases and J by 2 bases, leaving 9 bases between them. CDR1 and CDR2 (germline): SGHNT, YYREEE (reference sequence). The CDR3 covers 14 residues.

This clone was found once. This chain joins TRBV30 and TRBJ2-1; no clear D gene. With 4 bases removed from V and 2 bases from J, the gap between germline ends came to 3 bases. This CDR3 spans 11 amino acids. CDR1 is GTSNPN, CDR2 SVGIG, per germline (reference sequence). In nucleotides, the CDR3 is TGTGCCTGGACTCCCTACAATGAGCAGTTCTTC. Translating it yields CAWTPYNEQFF.

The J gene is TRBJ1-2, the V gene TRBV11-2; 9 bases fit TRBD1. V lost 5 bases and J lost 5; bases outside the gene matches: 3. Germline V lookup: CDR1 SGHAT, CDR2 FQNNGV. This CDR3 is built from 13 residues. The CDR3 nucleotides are TGTGCCAGCAGCCCGGGACAGGGTTATGGCTACACCTTC. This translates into CASSPGQGYGYTF.

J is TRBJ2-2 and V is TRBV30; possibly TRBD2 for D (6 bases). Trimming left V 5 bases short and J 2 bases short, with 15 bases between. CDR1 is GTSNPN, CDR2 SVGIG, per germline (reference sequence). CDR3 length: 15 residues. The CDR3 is CAWEIRETNTGELFF. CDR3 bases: TGTGCCTGGGAGATCCGGGAGACCAACACCGGGGAGCTGTTTTTT.

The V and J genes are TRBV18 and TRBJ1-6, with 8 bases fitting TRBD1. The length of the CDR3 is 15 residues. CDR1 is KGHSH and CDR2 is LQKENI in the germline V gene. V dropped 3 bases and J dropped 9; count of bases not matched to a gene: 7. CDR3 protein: CASSPRARGLSPLHF. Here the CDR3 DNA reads TGTGCCAGCTCACCGCGGGCCAGGGGGCTTTCACCCCTCCACTTT.

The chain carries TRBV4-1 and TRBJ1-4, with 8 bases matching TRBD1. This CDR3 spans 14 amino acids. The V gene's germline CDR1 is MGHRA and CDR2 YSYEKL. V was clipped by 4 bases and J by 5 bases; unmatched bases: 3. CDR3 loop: CASSPGQGNEKLFF. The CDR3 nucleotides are TGCGCCAGCAGCCCAGGACAGGGCAATGAAAAACTGTTTTTT.

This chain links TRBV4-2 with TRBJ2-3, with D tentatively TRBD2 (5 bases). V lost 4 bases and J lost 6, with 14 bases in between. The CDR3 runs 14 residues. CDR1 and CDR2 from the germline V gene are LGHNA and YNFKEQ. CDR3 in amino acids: CASSRAGLSDTQYF. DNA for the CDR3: TGTGCCAGCAGCCGGGCCGGACTTTCTGATACGCAGTATTTT.

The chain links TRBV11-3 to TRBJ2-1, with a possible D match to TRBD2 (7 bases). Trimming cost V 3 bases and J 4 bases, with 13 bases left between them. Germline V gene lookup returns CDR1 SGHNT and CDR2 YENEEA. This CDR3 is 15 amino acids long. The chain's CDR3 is CASSFAGAFYNEQFF. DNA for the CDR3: TGTGCCAGCAGCTTCGCGGGGGCCTTTTACAATGAGCAGTTCTTC.

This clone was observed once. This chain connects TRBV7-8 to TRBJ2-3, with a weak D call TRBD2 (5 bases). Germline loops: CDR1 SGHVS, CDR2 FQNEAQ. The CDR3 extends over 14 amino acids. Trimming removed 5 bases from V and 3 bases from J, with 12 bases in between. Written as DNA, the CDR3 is TGTGCCAGCAGCCCGGGATGGGAGACAGATACGCAGTATTTT. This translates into CASSPGWETDTQYF.

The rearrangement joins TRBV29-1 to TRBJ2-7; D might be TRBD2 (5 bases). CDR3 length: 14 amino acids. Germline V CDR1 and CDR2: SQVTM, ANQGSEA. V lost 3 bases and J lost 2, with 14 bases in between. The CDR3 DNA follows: TGCAGCGTTGAGGGAGAGGATATACCCTACGAGCAGTACTTC. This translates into CSVEGEDIPYEQYF.

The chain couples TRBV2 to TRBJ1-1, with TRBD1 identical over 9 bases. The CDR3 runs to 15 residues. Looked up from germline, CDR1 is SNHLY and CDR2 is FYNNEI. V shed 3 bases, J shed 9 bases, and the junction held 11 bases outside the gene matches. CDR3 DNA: TGTGCCAGCAGTGACGGGGACAGGGTTCGGTTGAAAGCTTTCTTT. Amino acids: CASSDGDRVRLKAFF.

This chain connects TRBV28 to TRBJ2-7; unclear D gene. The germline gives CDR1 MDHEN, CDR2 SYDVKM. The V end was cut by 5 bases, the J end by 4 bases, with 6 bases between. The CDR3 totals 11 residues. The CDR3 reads CASSTYYEQYF. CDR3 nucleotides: TGTGCCAGCAGTACCTATTACGAGCAGTACTTC.

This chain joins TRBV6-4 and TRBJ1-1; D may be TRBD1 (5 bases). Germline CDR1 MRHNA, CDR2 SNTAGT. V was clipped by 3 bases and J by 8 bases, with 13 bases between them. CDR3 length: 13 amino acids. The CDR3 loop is CASSEGPGREAFF. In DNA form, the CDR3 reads TGTGCCAGCAGTGAGGGTCCAGGGAGGGAAGCTTTCTTT.

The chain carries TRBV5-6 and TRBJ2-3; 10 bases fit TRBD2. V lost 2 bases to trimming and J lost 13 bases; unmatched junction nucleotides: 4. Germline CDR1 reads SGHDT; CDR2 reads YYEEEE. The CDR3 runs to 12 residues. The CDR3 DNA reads TGTGCCAGCAGCTTCAGCGGGGGGGCCGAGTATTTT. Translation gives CASSFSGGAEYF.